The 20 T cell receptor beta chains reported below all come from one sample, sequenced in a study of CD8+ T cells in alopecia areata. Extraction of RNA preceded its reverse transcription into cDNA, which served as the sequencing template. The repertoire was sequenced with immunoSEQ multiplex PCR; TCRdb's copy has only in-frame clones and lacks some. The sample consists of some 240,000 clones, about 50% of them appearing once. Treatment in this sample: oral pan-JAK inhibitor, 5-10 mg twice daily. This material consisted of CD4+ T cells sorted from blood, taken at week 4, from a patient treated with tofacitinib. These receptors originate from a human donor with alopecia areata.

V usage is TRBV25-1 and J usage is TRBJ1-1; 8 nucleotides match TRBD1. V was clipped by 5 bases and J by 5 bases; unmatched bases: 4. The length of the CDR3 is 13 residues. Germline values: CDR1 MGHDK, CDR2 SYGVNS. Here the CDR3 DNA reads TGTGCCAGCAGTCAAACAGGGGGGACTGAAGCTTTCTTT. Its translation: CASSQTGGTEAFF.

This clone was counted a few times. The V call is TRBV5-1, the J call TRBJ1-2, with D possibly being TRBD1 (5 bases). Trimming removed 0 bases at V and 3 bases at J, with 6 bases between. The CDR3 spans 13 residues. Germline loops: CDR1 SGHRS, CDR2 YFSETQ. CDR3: CASSLARDYGYTF. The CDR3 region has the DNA TGCGCCAGCAGCTTGGCCAGGGACTATGGCTACACCTTC. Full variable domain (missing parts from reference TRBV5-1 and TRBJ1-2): KAGVTQTPRYLIKTRGQQVTLSCSPISGHRSVSWYQQTPGQGLQFLFEYFSETQRNKGNFPGRFSGRQFSNSRSEMNVSTLELGDSALYLCASSLARDYGYTFGSGTRLTVV.

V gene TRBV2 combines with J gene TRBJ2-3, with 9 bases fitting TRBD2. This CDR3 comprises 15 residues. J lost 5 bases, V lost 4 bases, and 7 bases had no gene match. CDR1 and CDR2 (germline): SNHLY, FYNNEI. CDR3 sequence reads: CASSALAGAGDTQYF. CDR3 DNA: TGTGCCAGCAGTGCACTAGCGGGCGCCGGAGATACGCAGTATTTT.

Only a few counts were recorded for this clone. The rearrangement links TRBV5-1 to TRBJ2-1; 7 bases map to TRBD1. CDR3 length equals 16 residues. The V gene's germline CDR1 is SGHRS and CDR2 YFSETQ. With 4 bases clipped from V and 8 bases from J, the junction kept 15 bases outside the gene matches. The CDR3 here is CASSGIQGNEQYEQFF. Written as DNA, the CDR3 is TGCGCCAGCAGCGGGATACAGGGGAATGAGCAATATGAGCAGTTCTTC.

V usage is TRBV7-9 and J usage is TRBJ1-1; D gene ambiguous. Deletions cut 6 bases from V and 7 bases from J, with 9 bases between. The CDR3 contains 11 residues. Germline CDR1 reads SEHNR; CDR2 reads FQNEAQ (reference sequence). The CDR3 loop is CASSSGFEAFF. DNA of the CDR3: TGTGCCAGCAGTTCCGGGTTTGAAGCTTTCTTT. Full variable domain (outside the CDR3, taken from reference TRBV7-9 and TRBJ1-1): DTGVSQNPRHKITKRGQNVTFRCDPISEHNRLYWYRQTLGQGPEFLTYFQNEAQLEKSRLLSDRFSAERPKGSFSTLEIQRTEQGDSAMYLCASSSGFEAFFGQGTRLTVV.

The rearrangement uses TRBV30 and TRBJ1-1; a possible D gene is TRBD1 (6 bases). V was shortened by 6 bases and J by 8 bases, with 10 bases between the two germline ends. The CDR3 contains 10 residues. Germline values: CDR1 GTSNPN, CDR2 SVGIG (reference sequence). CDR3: CACYGTEAFF. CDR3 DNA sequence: TGTGCCTGCTACGGGACAGAAGCTTTCTTT.

CDR3 in DNA: TGCGCCAGCAGTCAGGAGCCCCGAGGGACATCTTCTATCCCTCCTCCGGATACGCAGTATTTT. Translated: CASSQEPRGTSSIPPPDTQYF. This chain uses TRBV23-1 with TRBJ2-3, with D perhaps TRBD1 (6 bases). TRBV23-1 is placed among ORFs of uncertain function. The CDR3 is made up of 21 amino acids. V dropped 3 bases and J dropped 6 bases, with 34 bases sitting between them.

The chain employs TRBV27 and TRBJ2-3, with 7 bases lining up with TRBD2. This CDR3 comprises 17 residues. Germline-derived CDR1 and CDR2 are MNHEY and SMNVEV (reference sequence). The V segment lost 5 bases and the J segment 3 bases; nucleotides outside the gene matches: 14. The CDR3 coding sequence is TGTGCCAGCAGTCCCGTGGGTAGGGCGCGGGGGACAGATACGCAGTATTTT. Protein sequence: CASSPVGRARGTDTQYF.

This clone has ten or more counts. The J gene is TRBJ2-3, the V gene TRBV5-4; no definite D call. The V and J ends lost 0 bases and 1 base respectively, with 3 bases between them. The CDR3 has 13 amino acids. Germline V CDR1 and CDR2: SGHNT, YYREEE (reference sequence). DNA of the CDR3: TGTGCCAGCAGCTTGGAGGGCACAGATACGCAGTATTTT. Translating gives CASSLEGTDTQYF.

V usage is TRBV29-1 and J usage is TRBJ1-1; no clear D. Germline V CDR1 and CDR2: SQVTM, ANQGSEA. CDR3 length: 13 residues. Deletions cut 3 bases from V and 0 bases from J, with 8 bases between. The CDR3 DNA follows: TGCAGCGTTGATAAGGTCCTGAACACTGAAGCTTTCTTT. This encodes CSVDKVLNTEAFF.

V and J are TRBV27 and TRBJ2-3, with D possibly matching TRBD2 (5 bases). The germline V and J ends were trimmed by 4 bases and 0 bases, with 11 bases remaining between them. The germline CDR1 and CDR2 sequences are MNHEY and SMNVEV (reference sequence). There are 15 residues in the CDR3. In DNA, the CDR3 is TGTGCCAGCAGTTCGATAAGGACTAGCACAGATACGCAGTATTTT. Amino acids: CASSSIRTSTDTQYF.

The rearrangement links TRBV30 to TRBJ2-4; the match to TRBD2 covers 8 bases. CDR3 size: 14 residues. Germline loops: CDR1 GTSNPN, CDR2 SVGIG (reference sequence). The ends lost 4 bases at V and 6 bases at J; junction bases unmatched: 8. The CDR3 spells CAWTSSAGGNIQYF. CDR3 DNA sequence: TGTGCCTGGACAAGCTCGGCGGGGGGAAACATTCAGTACTTC.

The CDR3 nucleotides are TGTGCCAGCGGTCGTGGGGGGCCGGATTTGTCGCAGTATTTT. This encodes CASGRGGPDLSQYF. The chain has TRBV2 and TRBJ2-3; D tentatively reads TRBD1 or TRBD2 (6 bases each). The CDR3 has 14 amino acids. The V end was cut by 8 bases, the J end by 10 bases, with 22 bases between. Germline V gene sequence: CDR1 SNHLY, CDR2 FYNNEI.

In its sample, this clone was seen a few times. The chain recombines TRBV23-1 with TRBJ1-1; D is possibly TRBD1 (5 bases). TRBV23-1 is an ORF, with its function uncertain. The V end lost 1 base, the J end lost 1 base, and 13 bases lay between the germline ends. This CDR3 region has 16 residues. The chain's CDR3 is CASSQWVGHWNTEAFF. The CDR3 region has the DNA TGCGCCAGCAGTCAATGGGTCGGACACTGGAACACTGAAGCTTTCTTT.

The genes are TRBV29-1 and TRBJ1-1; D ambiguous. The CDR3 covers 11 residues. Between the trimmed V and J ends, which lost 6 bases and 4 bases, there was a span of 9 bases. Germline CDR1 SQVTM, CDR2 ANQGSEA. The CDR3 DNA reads TGCAGCGTCACCTCAGGCACTGAAGCTTTCTTT. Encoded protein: CSVTSGTEAFF.

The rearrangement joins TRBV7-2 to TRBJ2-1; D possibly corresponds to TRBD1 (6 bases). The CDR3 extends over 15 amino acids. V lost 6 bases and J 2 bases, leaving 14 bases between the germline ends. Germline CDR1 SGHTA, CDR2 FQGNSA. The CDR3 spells CASSILDSTYNEQFF. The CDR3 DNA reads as TGTGCCAGCAGTATACTGGACAGTACCTACAATGAGCAGTTCTTC.

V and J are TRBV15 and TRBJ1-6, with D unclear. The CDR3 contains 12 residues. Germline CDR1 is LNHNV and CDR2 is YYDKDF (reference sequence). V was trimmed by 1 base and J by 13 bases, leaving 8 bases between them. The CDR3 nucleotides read TGTGCCACCAGCAGAGGATTAGGGCCCCTCCACTTT. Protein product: CATSRGLGPLHF. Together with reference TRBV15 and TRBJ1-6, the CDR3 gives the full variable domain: DAMVIQNPRYQVTQFGKPVTLSCSQTLNHNVMYWYQQKSSQAPKLLFHYYDKDFNNEADTPDNFQSRRPNTSFCFLDIRSPGLGDTAMYLCATSRGLGPLHFGNGTRLTVT.

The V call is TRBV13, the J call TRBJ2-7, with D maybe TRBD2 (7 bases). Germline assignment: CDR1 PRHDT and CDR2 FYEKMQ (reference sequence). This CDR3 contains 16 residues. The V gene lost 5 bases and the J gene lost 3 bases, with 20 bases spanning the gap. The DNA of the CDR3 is TGTGCCAGCAGCCCCCGTATAGGGGGGGGGAGCTACGAGCAGTACTTC. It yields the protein CASSPRIGGGSYEQYF.

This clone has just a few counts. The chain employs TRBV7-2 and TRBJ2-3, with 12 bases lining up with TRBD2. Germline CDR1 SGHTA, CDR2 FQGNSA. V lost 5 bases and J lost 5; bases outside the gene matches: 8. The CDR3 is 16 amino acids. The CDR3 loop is CASSPQLAGGGDTQYF. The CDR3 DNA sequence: TGTGCCAGCAGCCCACAACTAGCGGGGGGAGGAGATACGCAGTATTTT.

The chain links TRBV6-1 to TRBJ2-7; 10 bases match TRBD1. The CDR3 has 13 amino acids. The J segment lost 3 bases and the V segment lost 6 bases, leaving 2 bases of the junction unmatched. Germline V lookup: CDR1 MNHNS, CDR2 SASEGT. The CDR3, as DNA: TGTGCCAGCAGGGACAGGGGGGACTACGAGCAGTACTTC. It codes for CASRDRGDYEQYF.